The 20 T cell receptor beta chains below come from one sample, sequenced in a study of blood T cell repertoires in COVID-19. Generated by immunoSEQ multiplex PCR, the TCRdb table keeps only in-frame clones and is missing some. Of roughly 70,000 clones in the sample, approximately 75% are singletons; the top ten hold 5% to 6.5%. Sequenced input: peripheral blood. These receptors all come from a woman aged 55 to 70 with acute or convalescent COVID-19.

This clone appeared a few times. The chain employs TRBV5-8 and TRBJ2-1; 7 bases agree with TRBD1. Per the germline V gene, CDR1 is SGHTS and CDR2 is YDEGEE. J gave up 7 bases and V 5 bases, and 6 bases lay outside the gene matches. The CDR3 runs 13 residues. The DNA of the CDR3 is TGTGCCAGCAGGCCGACAGGGCTAAATGAGCAGTTCTTC. Its protein is CASRPTGLNEQFF.

This clone was detected once. This rearrangement joins TRBV6-5 to TRBJ2-5; the match to TRBD1 covers 8 bases. CDR1 and CDR2 (germline): MNHEY, SVGAGI. V lost 2 bases, J lost 7 bases, and 9 bases stayed unmatched. This CDR3 comprises 15 residues. CDR3 protein: CASSYPRGRGGTQYF. DNA of the CDR3: TGTGCCAGCAGTTACCCCAGGGGGCGCGGCGGGACCCAGTACTTC.

The chain links TRBV24-1 to TRBJ1-2, with unresolved D. The CDR3 sequence is 13 residues long. Germline CDR1 and CDR2: KGHDR and SFDVKD. The V gene lost 6 bases and the J gene lost 4 bases, with 11 bases spanning the gap. CDR3 loop: CATSMGAGYGYTF. CDR3 nucleotide sequence: TGTGCCACCAGTATGGGCGCGGGCTATGGCTACACCTTC.

The chain carries TRBV7-9 and TRBJ2-7; D possibly corresponds to TRBD2 (5 bases). The CDR3 has 13 residues. Per germline, CDR1 SEHNR and CDR2 FQNEAQ (reference sequence). Trimming shortened V by 5 bases and J by 9 bases, and 17 bases separated the two germline ends. The CDR3 sequence is CASSPPGLLGQYF. The CDR3 DNA is TGTGCCAGCAGCCCCCCCGGACTCCTCGGGCAGTACTTC. Complete variable domain (other parts from reference TRBV7-9 and TRBJ2-7): DTGVSQNPRHKITKRGQNVTFRCDPISEHNRLYWYRQTLGQGPEFLTYFQNEAQLEKSRLLSDRFSAERPKGSFSTLEIQRTEQGDSAMYLCASSPPGLLGQYFGPGTRLTVT.

The chain has TRBV4-1 and TRBJ2-3; weak D call: TRBD2 (6 bases). The CDR3 is 14 amino acids. The ends were cut back, 2 bases at V and 4 bases at J, with 10 bases in the middle. Germline assignment: CDR1 MGHRA and CDR2 YSYEKL. The CDR3 reads CASSQSGGPDTQYF. The CDR3 region has the DNA TGCGCCAGCAGCCAATCTGGAGGGCCAGATACGCAGTATTTT.

The chain employs TRBV19 and TRBJ2-1; 7 nucleotides agree with TRBD1. CDR1 and CDR2 from the germline V gene are LNHDA and SQIVND (reference sequence). With V trimmed by 7 bases and J by 9 bases, 6 bases remained unmatched. The CDR3 sequence is 12 residues long. The CDR3 reads CASTSTGFEQFF. The CDR3 DNA follows: TGTGCCAGTACCTCGACAGGGTTTGAGCAGTTCTTC.

This chain joins TRBV7-9 and TRBJ2-5, with 13 bases that match TRBD2. Per the germline V gene, CDR1 is SEHNR and CDR2 is FQNEAQ (reference sequence). This CDR3 has 16 amino acids. Trimming at V came to 4 bases and at J to 1 base, leaving 3 bases not matched to a gene. The DNA of the CDR3 is TGTGCCAGCAGCTGGACTAGCGGGGGCGTCCAAGAGACCCAGTACTTC. Amino acids: CASSWTSGGVQETQYF.

The CDR3 DNA is TGTGCCACCAGCCCCCGTGGGGGGTATGGCTACACCTTC. It specifies CATSPRGGYGYTF. The rearrangement uses TRBV15 and TRBJ1-2; weak D call: TRBD1 (5 bases). From germline, CDR1 is LNHNV and CDR2 YYDKDF (reference sequence). V lost 5 bases to trimming and J lost 5 bases, with 12 bases between them. The CDR3 loop spans 13 amino acids. Based on the CDR3 plus reference TRBV15 and TRBJ1-2, the full variable domain is DAMVIQNPRYQVTQFGKPVTLSCSQTLNHNVMYWYQQKSSQAPKLLFHYYDKDFNNEADTPDNFQSRRPNTSFCFLDIRSPGLGDTAMYLCATSPRGGYGYTFGSGTRLTVV.

The V gene is TRBV18, the J gene TRBJ1-5; 8 nucleotides agree with TRBD1. CDR1 and CDR2 (germline): KGHSH, LQKENI. J gave up 7 bases and V 5 bases, and 4 bases lay outside the gene matches. The CDR3 is 13 residues long. The CDR3 nucleotides read TGTGCCAGCTCAAGGACAGGGAGCCAGCCCCAGCATTTT. The encoded protein is CASSRTGSQPQHF.

In its sample, this clone was seen a few times. The gene calls are TRBV28 and TRBJ2-7; D uncertain. Germline V CDR1 and CDR2: MDHEN, SYDVKM. Trimming took off 5 bases at V and 1 base at J, with 18 bases between the two ends. The length of the CDR3 is 16 residues. The CDR3 sequence: CASSPFYQTLSYEQYF. The CDR3 DNA follows: TGTGCCAGCAGTCCCTTTTACCAGACATTGTCCTACGAGCAGTACTTC.

V and J are TRBV18 and TRBJ2-5; TRBD1 is a possible D gene (6 bases). Germline loops: CDR1 KGHSH, CDR2 LQKENI. Trimming stripped 2 bases from V and 1 base from J, with 11 bases between. This CDR3 contains 15 residues. CDR3 in DNA: TGTGCCAGCTCACCATTTGAAGGGGGCCAAGAGACCCAGTACTTC. The encoded protein is CASSPFEGGQETQYF.

The V gene is TRBV12-3 or TRBV12-4, the J gene TRBJ2-1, with no clear D. This CDR3 is built from 11 residues. The germline V and J ends were trimmed by 5 bases and 7 bases, with 6 bases remaining between them. The CDR3 is CASSLVNEQFF. The CDR3 DNA reads as TGTGCCAGCAGTCTTGTAAATGAGCAGTTCTTC.

The V call is TRBV7-2, the J call TRBJ2-5, with D unclear. Trimming pared 5 bases from V and 2 bases from J, leaving 6 bases between. Germline CDR1 reads SGHTA; CDR2 reads FQGNSA. This CDR3 has 12 residues. CDR3 in amino acids: CASSARQETQYF. CDR3 DNA sequence: TGTGCCAGCAGCGCTCGGCAAGAGACCCAGTACTTC.

The genes are TRBV4-3 and TRBJ1-5; 8 bases are shared with TRBD1. Per the germline V gene, CDR1 is LGHNA and CDR2 is YSLEER. CDR3 size: 16 residues. Trimming removed 2 bases from V and 4 bases from J; junction bases left unmatched: 7. This CDR3 reads CASSQIAGQGNQPQHF. The CDR3 DNA reads TGCGCCAGCAGCCAAATTGCCGGACAGGGAAATCAGCCCCAGCATTTT.

The gene calls are TRBV7-2 and TRBJ1-2; 8 nucleotides match TRBD1. The germline CDR1 and CDR2 sequences are SGHTA and FQGNSA. The CDR3 totals 17 residues. V shed 2 bases, J shed 5 bases, and the junction held 13 bases outside the gene matches. CDR3 DNA: TGTGCCAGCAGCTTACCACCTCCGTGGGACAGGCCGTATGGCTACACCTTC. Amino acids: CASSLPPPWDRPYGYTF.

This clone was seen a few times. CDR3 sequence (DNA): TGTGCCAGCAGCTTGATGGGACTAGGCTACAATGAGCAGTTCTTC. It is translated as CASSLMGLGYNEQFF. The V call is TRBV5-4, the J call TRBJ2-1; 8 bases map to TRBD2. The CDR3 extends over 15 amino acids. Unmatched junction bases numbered 3, after V lost 1 base and J lost 3 bases. Germline loops: CDR1 SGHNT, CDR2 YYREEE (reference sequence).

The rearrangement joins TRBV7-9 to TRBJ1-2, with D possibly matching TRBD1 (5 bases). Germline assignment: CDR1 SEHNR and CDR2 FQNEAQ (reference sequence). Trimming removed 5 bases from V and 6 bases from J, with 13 bases in between. The CDR3 is 13 amino acids. CDR3 protein: CASSRQTTNGYTF. CDR3 sequence (DNA): TGTGCCAGCAGCAGACAGACAACAAATGGCTACACCTTC.

This clone was detected once. The chain links TRBV5-4 to TRBJ1-4, with D perhaps matching TRBD1 (6 bases). The ends were cut back, 0 bases at V and 1 base at J, with 13 bases in the middle. This CDR3 has 17 amino acids. CDR1 is SGHNT and CDR2 is YYREEE in the germline V gene (reference sequence). CDR3 sequence: CASSLAGRGLTNEKLFF. The CDR3 bases are TGTGCCAGCAGCTTGGCCGGGAGGGGGTTAACTAATGAAAAACTGTTTTTT.

This clone was counted ten times or more. The chain carries TRBV7-6 and TRBJ2-1, with a possible D match to TRBD1 (6 bases). Trimming cost V 6 bases and J 6 bases, with 15 bases left between them. The germline CDR1 and CDR2 sequences are SGHVS and FNYEAQ. The length of the CDR3 is 14 residues. CDR3 bases: TGTGCCAGCAGTTCAGGGGCATGGGGCAATGAGCAGTTCTTC. Its protein is CASSSGAWGNEQFF.

CDR3 region: CASSLGQGITSTDTQYF. The CDR3 DNA is TGCGCCAGCAGCCTAGGACAGGGGATAACTAGCACAGATACGCAGTATTTT. The chain couples TRBV5-1 to TRBJ2-3; 9 bases are shared with TRBD1. The germline CDR1 and CDR2 sequences are SGHRS and YFSETQ. The CDR3 loop spans 17 amino acids. V shed 4 bases and J 0 bases; nucleotides not matched to a gene: 9.